This TCR beta chain was captured in a study of blood T cell repertoires in COVID-19. Looking at the study overall: From the United States, Italy and Spain came samples of acute and convalescent COVID-19. Sources were T cells, B-cell-depleted T cells, or PBMCs; the material itself was cDNA or gDNA.

The repertoire was sequenced with immunoSEQ multiplex PCR; TCRdb's copy has only in-frame clones and lacks some. The sample has about 300,000 clones, roughly 83% seen once. Seattle participants joined during active infection and were tracked over time. CDR3 length: 16 residues. Trimming stripped 0 bases from V and 4 bases from J, with 13 bases between. The germline CDR1 and CDR2 sequences are SGHAT and FQDESV (reference sequence). The source of this sequence is a human donor with COVID-19, enrolled during active disease. The donor label of this sample is uncertain. Sequencing used peripheral blood. This chain links TRBV11-1 with TRBJ2-1; the D gene is possibly TRBD2 (6 bases). The CDR3 protein is CASSLARTGRYNEQFF. The DNA for the CDR3 is TGTGCCAGCAGCTTAGCAAGGACGGGGAGGTACAATGAGCAGTTCTTC.